These 20 T cell receptor beta chains originate from one sample sequenced in a study of blood T cell repertoires in COVID-19. Sequencing used immunoSEQ multiplex PCR; TCRdb keeps in-frame clones, though not all of them. The sample lists fewer than 35,000 clones, about nine tenths seen once, with about 1.9% in the top ten. Sequencing used peripheral blood. Receptor source: a man aged 50-60 years with active or convalescent COVID-19.

The chain has TRBV5-8 and TRBJ2-3; 13 bases are shared with TRBD2. Losses at the gene ends were 4 bases for V and 0 bases for J; bases not matched to a gene: 5. Germline lookup yields CDR1 SGHTS and CDR2 YDEGEE. The CDR3 loop spans 17 amino acids. The CDR3 region has the DNA TGTGCCAGCAGCCCTGGGACTAGCGGGGCTAGCACAGATACGCAGTATTTT. It codes for CASSPGTSGASTDTQYF.

The rearrangement links TRBV30 to TRBJ1-2; TRBD1 matches at 7 bases. CDR1 and CDR2 from the germline V gene are GTSNPN and SVGIG (reference sequence). The V and J ends lost 5 bases and 3 bases, in that order; junction bases with no gene match: 6. This CDR3 is built from 13 residues. The CDR3 region is CAWADRADYGYTF. The CDR3 DNA reads as TGTGCCTGGGCTGACAGGGCGGACTATGGCTACACCTTC. Looking up the rest from reference TRBV30 and TRBJ1-2 gives the full variable domain: SQTIHQWPATLVQPVGSPLSLECTVEGTSNPNLYWYRQAAGRGLQLLFYSVGIGQISSEVPQNLSASRPQDRQFILSSKKLLLSDSGFYLCAWADRADYGYTFGSGTRLTVV.

The CDR3, as DNA: TGTGCCAGCAGTTTATTCGCTAAGAATTCACCCCTCCACTTT. It translates to CASSLFAKNSPLHF. The chain recombines TRBV28 with TRBJ1-6, with no clear D. With 1 base removed from V and 7 bases from J, the gap between germline ends came to 8 bases. The germline V gene encodes CDR1 MDHEN and CDR2 SYDVKM. The length of the CDR3 is 14 residues.

As regards this clone: The sample carries other DNA sequences with the same CDR3. The chain uses TRBV9 and TRBJ2-7; D remains unclear. The CDR3 is made up of 14 amino acids. Germline loops: CDR1 SGDLS, CDR2 YYNGEE. Trimming stripped 0 bases from V and 2 bases from J, with 9 bases between. The CDR3 here is CASSVGAAAYEQYF. The CDR3 coding sequence is TGTGCCAGCAGCGTAGGGGCAGCTGCCTACGAGCAGTACTTC. Full variable domain (rest looked up from reference TRBV9 and TRBJ2-7): DSGVTQTPKHLITATGQRVTLRCSPRSGDLSVYWYQQSLDQGLQFLIQYYNGEERAKGNILERFSAQQFPDLHSELNLSSLELGDSALYFCASSVGAAAYEQYFGPGTRLTVT.

This clone was observed a handful of times. This chain links TRBV27 with TRBJ1-5, with 8 bases identical to TRBD1. CDR1 MNHEY and CDR2 SMNVEV come from the germline V gene (reference sequence). V was clipped by 4 bases and J by 0 bases; unmatched bases: 2. There are 15 residues in the CDR3. The CDR3 DNA reads as TGTGCCAGCAGTTCGGACAGGGTTAGCAATCAGCCCCAGCATTTT. Its protein is CASSSDRVSNQPQHF.

The rearrangement joins TRBV19 to TRBJ1-2; TRBD1 matches at 7 bases. V lost 4 bases and J lost 5; bases outside the gene matches: 7. The CDR3 loop spans 14 amino acids. Germline V gene sequence: CDR1 LNHDA, CDR2 SQIVND (reference sequence). The CDR3 reads CASSTGQAMYGYTF. In DNA, the CDR3 is TGTGCCAGTAGTACCGGACAGGCGATGTATGGCTACACCTTC.

This chain joins TRBV28 and TRBJ1-5; 7 bases are shared with TRBD1. The CDR3 has 13 residues. V shed 2 bases, J shed 6 bases, and the junction held 1 base outside the gene matches. Germline lookup yields CDR1 MDHEN and CDR2 SYDVKM. Here the CDR3 DNA reads TGTGCCAGCAGTTTAGACAGGGCTCAGCCCCAGCATTTT. Translation gives CASSLDRAQPQHF.

The J gene is TRBJ2-1, the V gene TRBV4-3; 7 bases line up with TRBD2. This CDR3 contains 14 residues. Unmatched junction bases numbered 5, after V lost 4 bases and J lost 5 bases. The germline gives CDR1 LGHNA, CDR2 YSLEER. CDR3 bases: TGCGCCAGCAGCCGCGGGGGATCTGACAATGAGCAGTTCTTC. Amino acids: CASSRGGSDNEQFF.

The chain couples TRBV5-1 to TRBJ2-7; TRBD1 is a possible D gene (5 bases). CDR3 length: 13 amino acids. V dropped 4 bases and J dropped 1 base, with 9 bases sitting between them. CDR1 and CDR2 (germline): SGHRS, YFSETQ. The CDR3 bases are TGCGCCAGCAGCGGGGCACTTTCCTACGAGCAGTACTTC. As protein: CASSGALSYEQYF. The variable domain in full, with the rest retrieved from reference TRBV5-1 and TRBJ2-7, is KAGVTQTPRYLIKTRGQQVTLSCSPISGHRSVSWYQQTPGQGLQFLFEYFSETQRNKGNFPGRFSGRQFSNSRSEMNVSTLELGDSALYLCASSGALSYEQYFGPGTRLTVT.

CDR3 amino acids: CASSLGDRGNSPLHF. DNA of the CDR3: TGCGCCAGCAGCTTGGGGGACAGGGGAAATTCACCCCTCCACTTT. The chain has TRBV5-1 and TRBJ1-6; TRBD1 agrees at 10 bases. Germline V lookup: CDR1 SGHRS, CDR2 YFSETQ. Trimming removed 0 bases from V and 7 bases from J; junction bases left unmatched: 1. This CDR3 has 15 amino acids.

The rearrangement joins TRBV7-3 to TRBJ2-2; 8 bases are a match to TRBD1. Germline CDR1 SGHTA, CDR2 FQGTGA. This CDR3 comprises 15 residues. V lost 5 bases to trimming and J lost 4 bases; unmatched junction nucleotides: 6. The CDR3 loop reads CASSMDRAGTGELFF. CDR3 coding DNA: TGTGCCAGCAGCATGGACAGGGCGGGCACCGGGGAGCTGTTTTTT.

The chain recombines TRBV5-6 with TRBJ2-3; 10 bases are shared with TRBD2. Trimming removed 3 bases from V and 3 bases from J; junction bases left unmatched: 4. Germline CDR1 is SGHDT and CDR2 is YYEEEE. The CDR3 is 15 residues long. The CDR3 reads CASSSWTSGTDTQYF. The CDR3 DNA follows: TGTGCCAGCAGCTCCTGGACTAGCGGAACAGATACGCAGTATTTT.

The V call is TRBV19, the J call TRBJ2-1; TRBD2 is a possible D gene (5 bases). The germline gives CDR1 LNHDA, CDR2 SQIVND (reference sequence). The V end lost 0 bases, the J end lost 7 bases, and 16 bases lay between the germline ends. CDR3 size: 16 residues. As DNA, the CDR3 is TGTGCCAGTAGTATAGATAGTGCGAGGGTACGGAATGAGCAGTTCTTC. Encoded protein: CASSIDSARVRNEQFF.

The chain has TRBV19 and TRBJ1-5, with 9 bases lining up with TRBD1. Trimming took 4 bases from V and 0 from J; bases not matched to a gene: 10. Germline V lookup: CDR1 LNHDA, CDR2 SQIVND (reference sequence). The CDR3 loop spans 18 amino acids. The CDR3 is CASSKPGTGSYSNQPQHF. CDR3 in DNA: TGTGCCAGTAGTAAGCCCGGGACAGGGAGTTATAGCAATCAGCCCCAGCATTTT.

The chain carries TRBV7-3 and TRBJ1-1, with D hard to call. The CDR3 length is 14 residues. V lost 2 bases and J lost 0, with 7 bases in between. The V gene's germline CDR1 is SGHTA and CDR2 FQGTGA. This CDR3 reads CASSLGPLNTEAFF. The CDR3 bases are TGTGCCAGCAGCTTAGGGCCCCTGAACACTGAAGCTTTCTTT.

This rearrangement joins TRBV5-4 to TRBJ2-1, with TRBD2 matching over 13 bases. Per germline, CDR1 SGHNT and CDR2 YYREEE (reference sequence). J lost 3 bases, V lost 3 bases, and 6 bases had no gene match. This CDR3 region has 17 residues. The DNA of the CDR3 is TGTGCCAGCAGCTCTCCGGGACTAGCGGGAAACTACAATGAGCAGTTCTTC. Encoded protein: CASSSPGLAGNYNEQFF. The whole variable domain, remainder taken from reference TRBV5-4 and TRBJ2-1, is ETGVTQSPTHLIKTRGQQVTLRCSSQSGHNTVSWYQQALGQGPQFIFQYYREEENGRGNFPPRFSGLQFPNYSSELNVNALELDDSALYLCASSSPGLAGNYNEQFFGPGTRLTVL.

The chain links TRBV28 to TRBJ1-5; D uncertain. Per germline, CDR1 MDHEN and CDR2 SYDVKM. V shed 2 bases and J shed 0 bases, with 5 bases lying between them. The CDR3 is 14 amino acids. The CDR3 spells CASSLEFSNQPQHF. The CDR3 DNA sequence: TGTGCCAGCAGTTTAGAGTTTAGCAATCAGCCCCAGCATTTT.

This CDR3 reads CASSLAGQDYEQYF. CDR3 in DNA: TGTGCCAGCAGCTTGGCCGGTCAGGACTACGAGCAGTACTTC. This sequence joins TRBV5-5 and TRBJ2-7, with D unresolved. Trimming removed 0 bases from V and 3 bases from J, with 10 bases in between. This CDR3 contains 14 residues. Germline V gene lookup returns CDR1 SGHKS and CDR2 YYEKEE (reference sequence).

This rearrangement joins TRBV24-1 to TRBJ2-1; 8 positions agree with TRBD1. The V gene end was trimmed by 10 bases and the J gene end by 4 bases; junction bases not matched to a gene: 5. Germline CDR1 reads KGHDR; CDR2 reads SFDVKD. The CDR3 runs 13 residues. CDR3 residues: CATNGQGYNEQFF. Here the CDR3 DNA reads TGTGCCACTAATGGACAGGGTTACAATGAGCAGTTCTTC.

CDR3 sequence reads: CASRLDRDTGELFF. The CDR3, as DNA: TGTGCCAGTAGGCTTGACAGAGACACCGGGGAGCTGTTTTTT. The rearrangement links TRBV19 to TRBJ2-2; D might be TRBD1 (5 bases). The ends were cut back, 6 bases at V and 3 bases at J, with 11 bases in the middle. The CDR3 is 14 residues long. Germline CDR1 LNHDA, CDR2 SQIVND (reference sequence).